Listed below are T cell receptor beta chains from one sample, sequenced in a study of T cells expressing NK-cell markers. TCRdb re-called the 5' RACE reads; one entry per CDR3 protein, DNA not given. The table lists approximately 150,000 distinct CDR3 sequences, with 10% to 15% in the top ten. The material sequenced was blood T cells: a sorted CD56 or NKG2C T cell subset, CD4+ or CD8+ T cells, or bulk PBMC T cells (not recorded which). Receptor source: a man between 18 and 29 years old in good health. The CDR3 runs from the conserved cysteine through the conserved F or W. Each record gives: V gene, J gene, CDR3 protein.

TRBV3-1	TRBJ2-2	CASSQDFALFF
TRBV15	TRBJ1-4	CATRTPGTINEKLFF
TRBV7-9	TRBJ2-7	CASSARDRIYEQYF
TRBV12-3/TRBV12-4	TRBJ1-1	CASSLSKRTWNTEAFF
TRBV25-1	TRBJ1-1	CASSGGRAEAFF
TRBV9	TRBJ2-3	CASSAPRTEPTDTQYF
TRBV7-8	TRBJ2-3	CGCGTTDTQYF
TRBV5-4	TRBJ2-3	CASSSPGQGIADTQYF
TRBV3-1	TRBJ2-2	CASSQDDRKNTGELFF
TRBV4-1	TRBJ2-3	CASSQERGSTSTDTQYF
TRBV2	TRBJ2-1	CASSEPQLWGEQFF
TRBV29-1	TRBJ2-3	CSVEEEWLSTDTQYF
TRBV15	TRBJ2-1	CATSSRQWITEQFF
TRBV7-2	TRBJ2-1	CASSGPGQGNEQFF
TRBV7-2	TRBJ2-7	CASTPGPLSYEQYF
TRBV19	TRBJ2-2	CASSTTSGYTGELFF
TRBV6-1	TRBJ2-1	CASSREFRDEQFF